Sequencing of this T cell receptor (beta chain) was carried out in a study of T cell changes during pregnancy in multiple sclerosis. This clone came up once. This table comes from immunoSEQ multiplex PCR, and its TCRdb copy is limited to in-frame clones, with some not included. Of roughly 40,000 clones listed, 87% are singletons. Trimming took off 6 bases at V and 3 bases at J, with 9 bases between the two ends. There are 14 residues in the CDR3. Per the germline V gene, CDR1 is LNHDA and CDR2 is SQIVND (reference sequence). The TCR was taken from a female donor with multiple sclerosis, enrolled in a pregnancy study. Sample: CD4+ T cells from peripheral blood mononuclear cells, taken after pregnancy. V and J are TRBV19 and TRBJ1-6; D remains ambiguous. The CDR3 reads CASRSTVYNSPLHF. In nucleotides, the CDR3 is TGTGCCAGTAGATCAACAGTCTATAATTCACCCCTCCACTTT.